This is a list of T cell receptor beta chains from one sample in a study of T cell responses to AZD1222 COVID-19 vaccine. Measured with immunoSEQ multiplex PCR; TCRdb has only the in-frame clones, and not every one. The sample carries under 140,000 clones, about nine tenths recorded once. Specimen: peripheral blood, collected 28 days after the second AZD1222 dose. The source is an adult who received the AZD1222 COVID-19 vaccine. CDR3s include the opening cysteine and the closing phenylalanine or tryptophan. The D gene is left open where the match is weak. Clone size is not always given. Where it is, it says once, few, many or a class for expanded clones.

j_call | v_call | d_call | clone_size | cdr3_nt | cdr3_aa
TRBJ2-3 | TRBV4-1 | TRBD2 | . | TGCGCCAGCAGCCTGGGCGGGGGATCTAGCACAGATACGCAGTATTTT | CASSLGGGSSTDTQYF
TRBJ1-1 | TRBV11-2 | . | . | TGTGCCAGCAGCCTAACGCTGGGGGGGCCCACTGAAGCTTTCTTT | CASSLTLGGPTEAFF
TRBJ1-6 | TRBV2 | TRBD1 | . | TGTGCCAGCAGGGACAGGACAATCGCTAATTCACCCCTCCACTTT | CASRDRTIANSPLHF
TRBJ2-7 | TRBV6-6 | . | . | TGTGCCAGCGGAAGGGTCGGCCCCTACGAGCAGTACTTC | CASGRVGPYEQYF
TRBJ2-7 | TRBV21-1 | . | . | TGTGCCAGCAGTTTACAGGGCAACGAGCAGTACTTC | CASSLQGNEQYF
TRBJ1-1 | TRBV27 | . | . | TGTGCCAGCAGTCCCCGTAGGGGCCATTTGGACGCTTTCTTT | CASSPRRGHLDAFF
TRBJ1-2 | TRBV3-1/TRBV3-2 | . | . | TGTGCCAGCAGCCAAGATGCGGGTGGGTACTTCGGCTACACCTTC | CASSQDAGGYFGYTF
TRBJ2-1 | TRBV4-1 | . | few | TGCGCCAGCAGCCAAGATAGGCGGGGGCCCGTCTACAATGAGCAGTTCTTC | CASSQDRRGPVYNEQFF
TRBJ1-5 | TRBV2 | . | few | TGTGCCAGCAGTTACAGAGAGAATCAGCCCCAGCATTTT | CASSYRENQPQHF
TRBJ1-5 | TRBV4-1 | TRBD1 | . | TGCGCCAGCAGCCAAGAGGGGGGGACAGGTAATCATCAGCCCCAGCATTTT | CASSQEGGTGNHQPQHF
TRBJ1-4 | TRBV29-1 | . | . | TGCAGCGTTGAGTTACATGGGATAGATAGTGAAAAACTGTTTTTT | CSVELHGIDSEKLFF
TRBJ1-2 | TRBV4-2 | . | . | TGTGCCAGCAGCCAAGGTGCTGGGGATTACTATGGCTACACCTTC | CASSQGAGDYYGYTF
TRBJ1-1 | TRBV6-5 | . | . | TGTGCCAGCACGGCTGGCACTGAAGCTTTCTTT | CASTAGTEAFF
TRBJ2-2 | TRBV24-1 | TRBD1 | . | TGTGCCACCGGGAGAAACAGGGGCCGCGACACCGGGGAGCTGTTTTTT | CATGRNRGRDTGELFF